This T cell receptor (beta chain) originates from a study of CD8 T cells in Susac syndrome. Blood CD8+ and CD4+ T cells underwent high-throughput TCR beta sequencing. This CDR3 is 13 amino acids long. Looked up from germline, CDR1 is MNHNS and CDR2 is SASEGT. Germline trimming cut 7 bases from V and 7 bases from J; bases unmatched to any gene: 6. The RNA input was about 0.5 to 1 ug, and it was reverse transcribed with random hexamers. One entry per CDR3 protein results from TCRdb running MiXCR on the immunoSEQ multiplex PCR reads. The sample records approximately 170,000 distinct CDR3 sequences, 92% being singletons.

The source of this sequence is a human donor in good health. The V call is TRBV6-1, the J call TRBJ1-5; TRBD1 aligns across 8 bases. Sequenced sample: CD4+ T cells from PBMCs. CDR3 residues: CASKETGAQPQHF. The CDR3 DNA sequence: TGTGCCAGCAAAGAGACAGGGGCGCAGCCCCAGCATTTT.